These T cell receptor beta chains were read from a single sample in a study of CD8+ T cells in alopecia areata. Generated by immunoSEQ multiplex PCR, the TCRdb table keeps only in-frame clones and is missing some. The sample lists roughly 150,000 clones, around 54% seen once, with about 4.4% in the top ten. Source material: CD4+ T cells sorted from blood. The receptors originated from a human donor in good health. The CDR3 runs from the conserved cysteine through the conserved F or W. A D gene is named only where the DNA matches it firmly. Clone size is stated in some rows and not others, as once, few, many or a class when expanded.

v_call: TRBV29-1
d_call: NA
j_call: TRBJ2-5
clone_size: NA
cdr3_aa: CSVELWETQYF
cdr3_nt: TGCAGCGTTGAACTCTGGGAGACCCAGTACTTC

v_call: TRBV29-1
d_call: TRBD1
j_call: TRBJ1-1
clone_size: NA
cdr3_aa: CSVEGQGATEAFF
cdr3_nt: TGCAGCGTGGAAGGACAGGGGGCGACTGAAGCTTTCTTT

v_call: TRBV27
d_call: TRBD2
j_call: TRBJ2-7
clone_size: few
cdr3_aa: CASRQLEWRESYEQYF
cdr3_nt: TGTGCCAGCAGGCAACTTGAGTGGCGGGAGAGCTACGAGCAGTACTTC

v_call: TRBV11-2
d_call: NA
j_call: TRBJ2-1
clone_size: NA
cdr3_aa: CASSTRLIPGQFF
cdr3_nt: TGTGCCAGCAGCACAAGACTCATACCGGGGCAGTTCTTC

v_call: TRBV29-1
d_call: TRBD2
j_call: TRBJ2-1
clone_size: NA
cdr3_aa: CSVPRLAGGLYNEQFF
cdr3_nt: TGCAGCGTCCCTAGACTAGCGGGAGGCCTTTACAATGAGCAGTTCTTC

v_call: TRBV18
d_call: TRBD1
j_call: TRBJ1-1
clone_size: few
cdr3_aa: CASSPNRDRGTEAFF
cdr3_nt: TGTGCCAGCTCACCAAACCGGGACAGGGGCACTGAAGCTTTCTTT

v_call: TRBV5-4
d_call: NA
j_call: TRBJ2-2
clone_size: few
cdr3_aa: CASSLIQRPTGELFF
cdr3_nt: TGTGCCAGCAGCTTGATCCAGCGGCCCACCGGGGAGCTGTTTTTT

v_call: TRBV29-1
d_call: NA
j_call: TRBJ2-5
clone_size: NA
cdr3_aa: CSVAPKETQYF
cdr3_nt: TGCAGCGTGGCCCCTAAGGAGACCCAGTACTTC

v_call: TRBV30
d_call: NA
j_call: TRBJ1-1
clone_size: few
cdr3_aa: CAWSESRGEVAFF
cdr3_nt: TGTGCCTGGAGTGAAAGTCGGGGGGAAGTAGCTTTCTTT

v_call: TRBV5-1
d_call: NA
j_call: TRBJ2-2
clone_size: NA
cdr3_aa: CASSLGYSPNTGELFF
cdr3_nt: TGCGCCAGCAGCTTGGGATACAGCCCGAACACCGGGGAGCTGTTTTTT

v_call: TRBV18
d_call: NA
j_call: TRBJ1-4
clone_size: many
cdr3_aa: CASSPPSESGEKLFF
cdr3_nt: TGTGCCAGCTCACCACCGTCGGAGTCTGGGGAAAAACTGTTTTTT

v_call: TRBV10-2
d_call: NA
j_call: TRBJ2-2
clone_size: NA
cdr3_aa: CASSTGGRGGELFF
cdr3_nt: TGCGCCAGCAGTACGGGGGGCAGGGGCGGGGAGCTGTTTTTT

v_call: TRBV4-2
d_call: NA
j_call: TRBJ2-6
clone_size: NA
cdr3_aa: CASSQGPGGANVLTF
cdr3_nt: TGTGCCAGCAGCCAAGGTCCGGGTGGGGCCAACGTCCTGACTTTC

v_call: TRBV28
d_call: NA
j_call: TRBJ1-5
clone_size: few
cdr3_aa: CASSLTPQGSKDF
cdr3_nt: TGTGCCAGCAGTTTGACCCCTCAGGGAAGTAAGGATTTT

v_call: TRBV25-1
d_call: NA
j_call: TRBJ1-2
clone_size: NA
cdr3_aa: CASSKGANYGYTF
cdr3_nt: TGTGCCAGCAGTAAAGGGGCTAACTATGGCTACACCTTC

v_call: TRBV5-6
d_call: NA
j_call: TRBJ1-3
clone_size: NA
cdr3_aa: CASSLGSYSGNTIYF
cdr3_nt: TGTGCCAGCAGCTTGGGGTCCTACTCTGGAAACACCATATATTTT

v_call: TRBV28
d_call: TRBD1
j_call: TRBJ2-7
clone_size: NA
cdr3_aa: CASSIPPFRDRGSYEQYF
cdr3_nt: TGTGCCAGCAGTATACCCCCTTTTAGGGACAGGGGATCCTACGAGCAGTACTTC

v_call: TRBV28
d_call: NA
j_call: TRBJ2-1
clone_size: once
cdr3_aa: CASSGPSSYNEQFF
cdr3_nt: TGTGCCAGCAGTGGTCCTAGCTCCTACAATGAGCAGTTCTTC

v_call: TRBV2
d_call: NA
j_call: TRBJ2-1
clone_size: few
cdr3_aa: CASKSSRGSYNEQFF
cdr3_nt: TGTGCCAGCAAGTCTTCCCGAGGCTCCTACAATGAGCAGTTCTTC

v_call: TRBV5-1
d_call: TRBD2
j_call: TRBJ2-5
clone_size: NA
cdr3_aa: CASSLFSGSEETQYF
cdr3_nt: TGCGCCAGCAGCTTGTTTAGCGGGAGCGAAGAGACCCAGTACTTC

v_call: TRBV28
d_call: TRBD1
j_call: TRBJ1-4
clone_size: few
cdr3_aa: CASSRTGSREKLFF
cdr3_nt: TGTGCCAGCAGTCGGACAGGGTCAAGAGAAAAACTGTTTTTT

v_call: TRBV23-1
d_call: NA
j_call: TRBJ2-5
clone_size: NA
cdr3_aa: CAIARGSRETQYF
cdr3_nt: TGCGCCATCGCTCGCGGCTCTCGAGAGACCCAGTACTTC

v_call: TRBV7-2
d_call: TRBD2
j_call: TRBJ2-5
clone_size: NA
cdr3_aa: CASSYASSGRETQYF
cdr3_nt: TGTGCCAGCAGCTACGCCTCTAGCGGGAGGGAGACCCAGTACTTC